A single sample gave rise to the 15 T cell receptor beta chains below, sequenced in a study of shared clonotypes between healthy human individuals. TCRdb's table, derived via immunoSEQ multiplex PCR, lists solely in-frame clones and lacks some. The sample shows about 800,000 clones, just over 95% of them seen only once. CD45RO-negative, CCR7-positively selected cells formed the naive CD8 fraction, excluding terminally differentiated effector memory CD45RA+ cells. Sequenced input: naive CD8+ T cells sorted from blood. These receptors all stem from a man aged 25 to 40 in good health.

In regard to this clone: Other DNA sequences of this sample code for an identical CDR3. The chain recombines TRBV5-5 with TRBJ2-7; 8 nucleotides line up with TRBD1. V was pared by 4 bases and J by 4 bases, with 7 bases of the junction left unmatched. The CDR3 consists of 14 residues. CDR1 is SGHKS, CDR2 YYEKEE, per germline (reference sequence). The CDR3 DNA reads as TGTGCCAGCAGCCCAGGACAGGGATATTACGAGCAGTACTTC. Its translation is CASSPGQGYYEQYF.

The chain combines TRBV18 with TRBJ2-6; the D gene is possibly TRBD2 (5 bases). The V end was cut by 1 base, the J end by 6 bases, with 13 bases between. CDR3 length: 16 residues. Per the germline V gene, CDR1 is KGHSH and CDR2 is LQKENI. CDR3 region: CASSPLRGNEANVLTF. CDR3 nucleotides: TGTGCCAGCTCACCACTCCGAGGGAACGAGGCCAACGTCCTGACTTTC.

In DNA form, the CDR3 reads TGTGCCAGCAGTTCGTTTAGCGGGAGGGCCGTGAATACGCAGTATTTT. Encoded protein: CASSSFSGRAVNTQYF. This sequence joins TRBV27 and TRBJ2-3, with TRBD2 matching 11 bases. CDR1 and CDR2 from the germline V gene are MNHEY and SMNVEV (reference sequence). The ends lost 4 bases at V and 7 bases at J; junction bases unmatched: 10. The CDR3 runs to 16 residues.

Points on this clone: The sample holds other DNA sequences that translate to the same CDR3. The chain employs TRBV11-2 and TRBJ2-3; D is ambiguous. The CDR3 spans 13 residues. Trimming stripped 0 bases from V and 3 bases from J, with 4 bases between. Germline lookup yields CDR1 SGHAT and CDR2 FQNNGV. CDR3 sequence (DNA): TGTGCCAGCAGCTTAGATCCTACAGATACGCAGTATTTT. Its protein product is CASSLDPTDTQYF.

The rearrangement links TRBV7-6 to TRBJ2-7; D gene unclear. V lost 5 bases and J lost 6, with 20 bases in between. The CDR3 length is 15 residues. The V gene's germline CDR1 is SGHVS and CDR2 FNYEAQ. CDR3 sequence (DNA): TGTGCCAGCAGCCAAGGGTGGACCGTCGCCCGCGAGCAGTACTTC. Protein: CASSQGWTVAREQYF.

This clone was detected once. The chain carries TRBV27 and TRBJ2-7; 7 nucleotides agree with TRBD1. Germline V CDR1 and CDR2: MNHEY, SMNVEV (reference sequence). Trimming removed 6 bases from V and 2 bases from J; junction bases left unmatched: 7. There are 14 residues in the CDR3. The CDR3 protein is CASSGQESTYEQYF. The CDR3 region has the DNA TGTGCCAGCAGCGGACAGGAATCAACCTACGAGCAGTACTTC.

This clone came up once. J is TRBJ2-7 and V is TRBV7-9; D is undetermined. V lost 5 bases and J lost 5, with 7 bases in between. The CDR3 is 11 amino acids. CDR1 is SEHNR and CDR2 is FQNEAQ in the germline V gene (reference sequence). CDR3 amino acids: CASSPFDEQYF. The DNA of the CDR3 is TGTGCCAGCAGCCCCTTTGACGAGCAGTACTTC.

The CDR3 is CASSVEGDSNEKLFF. The CDR3 bases are TGTGCCAGCAGCGTAGAGGGGGACAGTAATGAAAAACTGTTTTTT. The chain is built from TRBV9 and TRBJ1-4; 7 positions match TRBD1. Trimming removed 0 bases from V and 4 bases from J; junction bases left unmatched: 3. The CDR3 has 15 amino acids. Germline CDR1 SGDLS, CDR2 YYNGEE.

The chain carries TRBV4-1 and TRBJ2-3, with 7 bases matching TRBD2. The ends lost 0 bases at V and 0 bases at J; junction bases unmatched: 6. In germline, CDR1 is MGHRA, CDR2 YSYEKL. The CDR3 runs 17 residues. CDR3: CASSQDLNSGSTDTQYF. In nucleotides, the CDR3 is TGCGCCAGCAGCCAAGATCTTAATAGCGGGAGCACAGATACGCAGTATTTT.

The chain couples TRBV5-6 to TRBJ2-3; TRBD2 matches at 8 bases. CDR3 length: 16 residues. Germline V gives CDR1 SGHDT, CDR2 YYEEEE. The J segment lost 4 bases and the V segment lost 4 bases, leaving 11 bases of the junction unmatched. CDR3 loop: CASSLMGAGDPDTQYF. In DNA, the CDR3 is TGTGCCAGCAGCCTCATGGGAGCGGGAGATCCAGATACGCAGTATTTT.

The V gene is TRBV9, the J gene TRBJ2-3, with 10 bases that match TRBD1. Germline CDR1 reads SGDLS; CDR2 reads YYNGEE. This CDR3 has 19 residues. The J segment lost 1 base and the V segment lost 2 bases, leaving 13 bases of the junction unmatched. As DNA, the CDR3 is TGTGCCAGCAGCGTCCTTGGTGGGACAGGGGTCTTCGGCACAGATACGCAGTATTTT. Residues: CASSVLGGTGVFGTDTQYF.

This rearrangement joins TRBV7-9 to TRBJ1-1; a possible D gene is TRBD1 (6 bases). CDR3 length: 12 amino acids. V was cut by 1 base and J by 8 bases, with 8 bases left in between. CDR1 is SEHNR and CDR2 is FQNEAQ in the germline V gene (reference sequence). CDR3 sequence reads: CASSLGTEEAFF. DNA for the CDR3: TGTGCCAGCAGCTTAGGGACAGAAGAAGCTTTCTTT.

The chain recombines TRBV7-9 with TRBJ2-7; D ambiguous. The CDR3 spans 10 residues. Germline CDR1 and CDR2: SEHNR and FQNEAQ (reference sequence). With 11 bases removed from V and 0 bases from J, the gap between germline ends came to 5 bases. The CDR3 here is CAVDSYEQYF. DNA of the CDR3: TGTGCCGTCGACTCCTACGAGCAGTACTTC.

The V gene is TRBV5-5, the J gene TRBJ2-7; D not certain. CDR3 length equals 14 residues. Between the trimmed V and J ends, which lost 6 bases and 0 bases, there was a span of 13 bases. CDR1 SGHKS and CDR2 YYEKEE come from the germline V gene (reference sequence). DNA for the CDR3: TGTGCCAGCATACGAATGGGAAGCTCCTACGAGCAGTACTTC. This translates into CASIRMGSSYEQYF.

The rearrangement links TRBV27 to TRBJ2-7, with D possibly matching TRBD1 (5 bases). Germline V lookup: CDR1 MNHEY, CDR2 SMNVEV (reference sequence). This CDR3 has 14 residues. Deletions cut 4 bases from V and 6 bases from J, with 16 bases between. This chain's CDR3 is CASSSLSGLGEQYF. Here the CDR3 DNA reads TGTGCCAGCAGTTCGTTATCAGGGTTGGGCGAGCAGTACTTC.